These 32 T cell receptor beta chains share one sample of origin, sequenced in a study of CXCR3-negative and CXCR3-positive naive CD8 T cells. Study-wide results and caveats: The study found more hydrophobic TRB CDR3s in CXCR3-positive naive cells than in CXCR3-negative naive cells.

UMI labels and 5' RACE were used to prepare the TRB cDNA libraries. With the 5' RACE reads reprocessed, TCRdb shows one record per CDR3 protein and no DNA. Its listing shows some 100,000 distinct CDR3 sequences. What these receptors recognize is not known. Sequencing used naive CXCR3+ CD8+ T cells from blood. As to subset: CD45RO-CCR7+CD27+CD95- naive CD8+ T cells expressing CXCR3 (TNR3+). These receptors were obtained from a human donor in good health. Some clones in this sample may be carry-over from other donors' samples.

The rearrangement joins TRBV18 to TRBJ2-1. This CDR3 contains 13 residues. Germline V gives CDR1 KGHSH, CDR2 LQKENI. CDR3 protein: CASSSVDGNEQFF.

The CDR3 is CSGSDPPSGTDTQYF. This chain uses TRBV29-1 with TRBJ2-3; the D gene TCRdb calls, TRBD1, cannot be checked with no DNA. The CDR3 runs to 15 residues. CDR1 and CDR2 (germline): SQVTM, ANQGSEA.

CDR3: CASSGLSSTDTQYF. The rearrangement links TRBV9 to TRBJ2-3. Per the germline V gene, CDR1 is SGDLS and CDR2 is YYNGEE. The CDR3 is made up of 14 amino acids.

The chain recombines TRBV24-1 with TRBJ2-1. Germline CDR1 KGHDR, CDR2 SFDVKD. The CDR3 consists of 12 residues. CDR3 region: CATSDLGNEQFF.

The rearrangement joins TRBV13 to TRBJ2-1; the TCRdb D gene call, TRBD2, has no DNA to confirm it. Germline V gene data show CDR1 as PRHDT and CDR2 as FYEKMQ (reference sequence). This CDR3 region has 15 residues. CDR3 in amino acids: CASSPAARGGGEQFF.

J is TRBJ2-2 and V is TRBV13. CDR1 PRHDT and CDR2 FYEKMQ come from the germline V gene (reference sequence). The CDR3 covers 14 residues. Here the CDR3 reads CASSFGLMAGELFF.

This CDR3 reads CASSPLHGTGERNTEAFF. The chain has TRBV4-1 and TRBJ1-1; TCRdb indicates TRBD1, and absent DNA this call remains unverified. This CDR3 is built from 18 residues. Per germline, CDR1 MGHRA and CDR2 YSYEKL.

V and J are TRBV28 and TRBJ2-1; TCRdb reports TRBD2, a call that lacks DNA to check it against. CDR3 length: 15 amino acids. The germline CDR1 and CDR2 sequences are MDHEN and SYDVKM. The CDR3 loop reads CASSSGLYSYNEQFF.

Here the CDR3 reads CASSLGQDYNEQFF. V and J are TRBV7-8 and TRBJ2-1; the D call from TCRdb, TRBD1, cannot be confirmed without DNA. This CDR3 region has 14 residues. Germline V gene lookup returns CDR1 SGHVS and CDR2 FQNEAQ.

The CDR3 region is CATSSGARETQYF. The chain has TRBV15 and TRBJ2-5. The CDR3 is made up of 13 amino acids. Per the germline V gene, CDR1 is LNHNV and CDR2 is YYDKDF (reference sequence).

The V gene is TRBV6-6, the J gene TRBJ1-5. The CDR3 consists of 19 residues. Germline loops: CDR1 MNHNY, CDR2 SVGAGI (reference sequence). The CDR3 region is CASSYSKISGEGGNQPQHF.

The V and J genes are TRBV28 and TRBJ1-5. Germline CDR1 is MDHEN and CDR2 is SYDVKM. The CDR3 is made up of 15 amino acids. The CDR3: CASSLRVVKNQPQHF.

The chain employs TRBV13 and TRBJ2-1. The CDR3 totals 11 residues. CDR1 and CDR2 from the germline V gene are PRHDT and FYEKMQ (reference sequence). Here the CDR3 reads CASERLHEQFF.

The CDR3 spells CASSQSRGLLLEQYF. The J gene is TRBJ2-7, the V gene TRBV14; the TCRdb call, TRBD2, lacks DNA for checking. This CDR3 spans 15 amino acids. Germline-derived CDR1 and CDR2 are SGHDN and FVKESK.

The chain couples TRBV27 to TRBJ2-1; as DNA is missing, the TRBD2 call by TCRdb cannot be tested. The CDR3 contains 16 residues. CDR1 and CDR2 from the germline V gene are MNHEY and SMNVEV (reference sequence). CDR3: CASSPLAGWATNEQFF.

This chain joins TRBV7-8 and TRBJ2-3. Looked up from germline, CDR1 is SGHVS and CDR2 is FQNEAQ. CDR3 length: 14 residues. The CDR3 is CASSLLFSTDTQYF.

The V gene is TRBV19, the J gene TRBJ1-1; no DNA is available, so the TRBD1 call from TCRdb remains unchecked. There are 14 residues in the CDR3. Germline V CDR1 and CDR2: LNHDA, SQIVND (reference sequence). The CDR3 reads CASSQQGMNTEAFF.

The V call is TRBV6-6, the J call TRBJ2-2. The CDR3 loop spans 14 amino acids. Germline CDR1 MNHNY, CDR2 SVGAGI (reference sequence). The CDR3 reads CASRYTVYTGELFF.

This rearrangement joins TRBV7-9 to TRBJ1-2. Germline assignment: CDR1 SEHNR and CDR2 FQNEAQ (reference sequence). The CDR3 has 13 amino acids. The CDR3: CASSLVGREGYTF.

The chain combines TRBV29-1 with TRBJ1-1. Germline CDR1 and CDR2: SQVTM and ANQGSEA. The CDR3 spans 14 residues. CDR3 sequence: CSVRSMLWDTEAFF.

The chain couples TRBV7-2 to TRBJ2-5; TCRdb's D call, TRBD2, is unchecked because there is no DNA. This CDR3 contains 15 residues. Looked up from germline, CDR1 is SGHTA and CDR2 is FQGNSA. The chain's CDR3 is CASSLGAGIEETQYF.

The rearrangement links TRBV5-1 to TRBJ2-7; TCRdb's D gene call, TRBD1, goes unchecked for lack of DNA. Per the germline V gene, CDR1 is SGHRS and CDR2 is YFSETQ. The CDR3 is 13 amino acids. The CDR3 sequence is CASSLDATAEQYF.

The chain joins TRBV4-1 to TRBJ2-1; TCRdb selects TRBD2, and the lack of DNA leaves this call unchecked. Germline loops: CDR1 MGHRA, CDR2 YSYEKL. The CDR3 sequence is 16 residues long. The CDR3: CASSPTLVAGAVEQFF.

This sequence joins TRBV9 and TRBJ2-1; TCRdb outputs TRBD2, but without DNA this stays unchecked. The germline V gene encodes CDR1 SGDLS and CDR2 YYNGEE. This CDR3 is built from 16 residues. CDR3: CASSVGLAGFYNEQFF.

This rearrangement joins TRBV15 to TRBJ2-6. CDR1 LNHNV and CDR2 YYDKDF come from the germline V gene (reference sequence). The CDR3 runs 15 residues. This chain's CDR3 is CATSDGSSGANVLTF.

This sequence joins TRBV4-1 and TRBJ1-3; TCRdb indicates TRBD1, and absent DNA this call remains unverified. The CDR3 runs to 16 residues. Looked up from germline, CDR1 is MGHRA and CDR2 is YSYEKL. The CDR3 sequence: CASSLRDIDSGNTIYF.

This chain links TRBV15 with TRBJ2-7; checking the TCRdb D call of TRBD2 is not possible without DNA. CDR1 LNHNV and CDR2 YYDKDF come from the germline V gene (reference sequence). The CDR3 is 18 amino acids. The CDR3 sequence is CATSRDRAGAGKSYEQYF.

The chain joins TRBV7-9 to TRBJ2-1; there is no DNA to check the TCRdb D call of TRBD2. The CDR3 spans 13 residues. Looked up from germline, CDR1 is SEHNR and CDR2 is FQNEAQ (reference sequence). This CDR3 is CASREARGPEQFF.

J is TRBJ2-5 and V is TRBV7-9. Germline values: CDR1 SEHNR, CDR2 FQNEAQ (reference sequence). This CDR3 has 14 residues. This CDR3 is CASSPTAAEETQYF.

The chain combines TRBV29-1 with TRBJ2-7; TCRdb gives TRBD1 as the D gene, but with no DNA this cannot be confirmed. The germline gives CDR1 SQVTM, CDR2 ANQGSEA. The CDR3 has 15 amino acids. CDR3 sequence: CSVEVPRLGSDEQYF.

This chain uses TRBV9 with TRBJ2-1; there is no DNA to check the TCRdb D call of TRBD1. Per germline, CDR1 SGDLS and CDR2 YYNGEE. The CDR3 length is 13 residues. CDR3 sequence: CASSLGGENEQFF.

The chain links TRBV29-1 to TRBJ2-1; absent DNA, TCRdb's TRBD1 call cannot be checked. The CDR3 loop spans 11 amino acids. CDR1 SQVTM and CDR2 ANQGSEA come from the germline V gene. CDR3 loop: CSAQAPGEQFF.